Listed here are 14 T cell receptor beta chains from one sample, sequenced in a study of T cell responses to AZD1222 COVID-19 vaccine. Assay: immunoSEQ multiplex PCR; the TCRdb copy retains only in-frame clones and omits some. The repertoire consists of some 90,000 clones, with 70% to 90% occurring once and the leading ten covering around 5%. The sample in question was peripheral blood, obtained 28 days after the second AZD1222 dose. The receptors were gathered from an adult who received the AZD1222 COVID-19 vaccine.

This clone was observed a few times. The V gene is TRBV7-3, the J gene TRBJ2-3; D is possibly TRBD2 (6 bases). The CDR3 has 15 residues. CDR1 is SGHTA and CDR2 is FQGTGA in the germline V gene. V shed 2 bases and J shed 1 base, with 10 bases lying between them. The CDR3 sequence: CASSLGTPRTDTQYF. CDR3 in DNA: TGTGCCAGCAGCTTAGGGACTCCCCGCACAGATACGCAGTATTTT.

The chain employs TRBV18 and TRBJ2-5; D not certain. The V gene lost 6 bases and the J gene lost 4 bases, with 18 bases spanning the gap. The CDR3 spans 15 residues. From germline, CDR1 is KGHSH and CDR2 LQKENI. CDR3 DNA: TGTGCCAGCTCGCACGGACCTCCCCTGGGAGAGACCCAGTACTTC. Protein product: CASSHGPPLGETQYF.

The chain recombines TRBV19 with TRBJ1-3; D might be TRBD1 (5 bases). Germline CDR1 reads LNHDA; CDR2 reads SQIVND (reference sequence). The V end was cut by 9 bases, the J end by 0 bases, with 15 bases between. This CDR3 has 15 amino acids. CDR3 amino acids: CARRGVIGSGNTIYF. The CDR3 coding sequence is TGTGCCAGAAGAGGGGTTATAGGCTCTGGAAACACCATATATTTT.

This chain links TRBV19 with TRBJ1-2; D not certain. The CDR3 spans 13 residues. Looked up from germline, CDR1 is LNHDA and CDR2 is SQIVND (reference sequence). Trimming pared 6 bases from V and 7 bases from J, leaving 15 bases between. CDR3 in amino acids: CASSQYEGIGYTF. The CDR3 DNA sequence: TGTGCCAGTAGCCAATACGAGGGAATTGGCTACACCTTC.

V is TRBV11-2 and J is TRBJ2-7; 8 positions agree with TRBD1. The CDR3 runs 18 residues. Trimming at V came to 0 bases and at J to 0 bases, leaving 10 bases not matched to a gene. Germline loops: CDR1 SGHAT, CDR2 FQNNGV. CDR3 DNA sequence: TGTGCCAGCAGCTTAGAGCAGCGTCGGACAGGGAGCTCCTACGAGCAGTACTTC. As protein: CASSLEQRRTGSSYEQYF.

V gene TRBV7-9 combines with J gene TRBJ2-7, with 15 positions matching TRBD2. Germline CDR1 SEHNR, CDR2 FQNEAQ (reference sequence). V lost 8 bases, J lost 2 bases, and 10 bases stayed unmatched. CDR3 length: 17 amino acids. The CDR3 DNA is TGTGCCAGCTCCCTCGGGACTAGCGGGGGGATTACCTACGAGCAGTACTTC. This encodes CASSLGTSGGITYEQYF.

The chain links TRBV5-6 to TRBJ1-5; D gene ambiguous. Germline CDR1 reads SGHDT; CDR2 reads YYEEEE. Between the trimmed V and J ends, which lost 1 base and 3 bases, there was a span of 11 bases. This CDR3 comprises 15 residues. Here the CDR3 reads CASSLWLQNNQPQHF. CDR3 nucleotides: TGTGCCAGCAGCTTGTGGTTACAGAACAATCAGCCCCAGCATTTT. The full variable domain, with the rest looked up from reference TRBV5-6 and TRBJ1-5, is DAGVTQSPTHLIKTRGQQVTLRCSPKSGHDTVSWYQQALGQGPQFIFQYYEEEERQRGNFPDRFSGHQFPNYSSELNVNALLLGDSALYLCASSLWLQNNQPQHFGDGTRLSIL.

V gene TRBV7-3 combines with J gene TRBJ2-3; TRBD2 is a possible D gene (5 bases). The CDR3 has 15 amino acids. In germline, CDR1 is SGHTA, CDR2 FQGTGA. Between the trimmed V and J ends, which lost 3 bases and 6 bases, there was a span of 16 bases. The CDR3 DNA follows: TGTGCCAGCAGCTTTTTCGGGCAGTCGGGGGATACGCAGTATTTT. Translated, it gives CASSFFGQSGDTQYF.

CDR3 DNA: TGTGCCAGCAGCCAAGACAGGGTTCAAGATACGCAGTATTTT. It yields the protein CASSQDRVQDTQYF. The chain is built from TRBV2 and TRBJ2-3; TRBD1 matches 7 bases. The germline V gene encodes CDR1 SNHLY and CDR2 FYNNEI. Trimming at V came to 6 bases and at J to 5 bases, leaving 8 bases not matched to a gene. This CDR3 has 14 amino acids.

The chain recombines TRBV11-2 with TRBJ2-7; TRBD2 matches 8 bases. This CDR3 has 15 residues. J gave up 1 base and V 1 base, and 3 bases lay outside the gene matches. Germline V gene sequence: CDR1 SGHAT, CDR2 FQNNGV. CDR3 bases: TGTGCCAGCAGCTTAGGCGGGGGGACGTCCTACGAGCAGTACTTC. It is translated as CASSLGGGTSYEQYF.

This clone is a singleton in its sample. This sequence joins TRBV10-2 and TRBJ2-2, with TRBD1 as a possible D gene (6 bases). The CDR3 is made up of 14 amino acids. Germline CDR1 and CDR2: WSHSY and SAAADI. Deletions cut 6 bases from V and 4 bases from J, with 12 bases between. The CDR3 spells CASRGQRVTGELFF. In nucleotides, the CDR3 is TGCGCCAGCAGGGGACAAAGAGTCACCGGGGAGCTGTTTTTT.

CDR3 region: CASSFGLASDYGYTF. The CDR3 DNA reads as TGTGCCAGCAGCTTTGGCTTGGCCAGTGACTATGGCTACACCTTC. The V and J genes are TRBV5-4 and TRBJ1-2; D is unclear. Looked up from germline, CDR1 is SGHNT and CDR2 is YYREEE (reference sequence). With 2 bases removed from V and 3 bases from J, the gap between germline ends came to 14 bases. CDR3 size: 15 residues.

This clone was observed once. V and J are TRBV19 and TRBJ1-1; D is perhaps TRBD1 (6 bases). This CDR3 region has 16 residues. Germline CDR1 is LNHDA and CDR2 is SQIVND (reference sequence). Deletions cut 3 bases from V and 2 bases from J, with 16 bases between. The chain's CDR3 is CASSMLDSVQNTEAFF. CDR3 DNA: TGTGCCAGTAGTATGTTGGACAGTGTCCAAAACACTGAAGCTTTCTTT.

The chain carries TRBV5-1 and TRBJ1-5; TRBD1 is a possible D gene (5 bases). The CDR3 length is 15 residues. Per the germline V gene, CDR1 is SGHRS and CDR2 is YFSETQ. V was trimmed by 0 bases and J by 2 bases, leaving 9 bases between them. The CDR3 loop reads CASSLGTPGNQPQHF. As DNA, the CDR3 is TGCGCCAGCAGCTTGGGGACACCCGGCAATCAGCCCCAGCATTTT. The whole variable domain, remainder taken from reference TRBV5-1 and TRBJ1-5, is KAGVTQTPRYLIKTRGQQVTLSCSPISGHRSVSWYQQTPGQGLQFLFEYFSETQRNKGNFPGRFSGRQFSNSRSEMNVSTLELGDSALYLCASSLGTPGNQPQHFGDGTRLSIL.